The rows below give T cell receptor beta chains drawn from one sample of a study of OX40 agonist ivuxolimab in advanced cancers. Sequenced by immunoSEQ multiplex PCR; TCRdb stores in-frame clones only, minus some. The data contain tens of thousands of clones, roughly 90% of them singletons. The material sequenced was CD4+ or CD8+ T cells sorted from blood, taken in a trial of the OX40 agonist ivuxolimab. The receptors stem from an adult with an advanced solid tumor such as melanoma, head and neck, liver or kidney cancer. The CDR3 runs from the conserved cysteine through the conserved F or W. Fields, in order: clone size, J gene, V gene, D gene, CDR3 DNA, CDR3 protein. D genes are given only for firm matches. Expanded clones get a size class; other rows say once, few or many, or leave the size out.

once,TRBJ2-7,TRBV7-9,TRBD2,TGTGCCAGCAGCCTTCTAGCGGGAGGGCACTCCTACGAGCAGTACTTC,CASSLLAGGHSYEQYF
once,TRBJ2-7,TRBV7-9,TRBD2,TGTGCCAGCAGTAATAGCGGGAATCCCTACGAGCAGTACTTC,CASSNSGNPYEQYF
.,TRBJ2-3,TRBV7-9,.,TGTGCCAGCAGCCTACTTGGCGGGTATACTAGCACAGATACGCAGTATTTT,CASSLLGGYTSTDTQYF
few,TRBJ2-5,TRBV11-3,TRBD1,TGTGCCAGCAGCCTTGACAGGGCGGAGACCCAGTACTTC,CASSLDRAETQYF
.,TRBJ2-5,TRBV4-1,TRBD1,TGCGCCAGCAGCCAAGAGCCCGGGACAGGGATACAAGAGACCCAGTACTTC,CASSQEPGTGIQETQYF
.,TRBJ2-7,TRBV27,TRBD1,TGTGCCAGCAGTTACAAGGGACAGGTTACCTACGAGCAGTACTTC,CASSYKGQVTYEQYF
once,TRBJ2-3,TRBV19,.,TGTGCCAGTAGTATAGGGGGACCTTTAAGCACAGATACGCAGTATTTT,CASSIGGPLSTDTQYF
.,TRBJ1-2,TRBV6-4,.,TGTGCCAGCAGTGATGGGAGGGGCTACACCTTC,CASSDGRGYTF
.,TRBJ1-4,TRBV6-6,.,TGTGCCAGCAGTTACTCGAATGTTCCGGAAAAACTGTTTTTT,CASSYSNVPEKLFF
.,TRBJ2-2,TRBV4-1,.,TGCGCCAGCAGCCTGCCAGGGAACACCGGGGAGCTGTTTTTT,CASSLPGNTGELFF
.,TRBJ2-1,TRBV4-3,TRBD2,TGCGCCAGCAGCCAAGACGGGACTAGCGTTTACAATGAGCAGTTCTTC,CASSQDGTSVYNEQFF
.,TRBJ2-1,TRBV27,.,TGTGCCAGCAGTTTATCTCCGGCTCCGAGCTCCTACAATGAGCAGTTCTTC,CASSLSPAPSSYNEQFF
.,TRBJ2-1,TRBV7-9,.,TGCGCCAGCAGCCAAGATTTTCATAATGAGCAGTTCTTC,CASSQDFHNEQFF
.,TRBJ2-1,TRBV29-1,TRBD1,TGCAGCGCCACCACCCTGGACAGGGTTAGTGTATACGAGCAGTTCTTC,CSATTLDRVSVYEQFF
.,TRBJ2-7,TRBV19,TRBD1,TGTGCCAGTAGCCACGGGACAGGTGACTACGAGCAGTACTTC,CASSHGTGDYEQYF
.,TRBJ2-1,TRBV11-2,TRBD2,TGTGCCAGCAGCCATGGTAGAGAGGGACTAGCGATGAATGAGCAGTTCTTC,CASSHGREGLAMNEQFF
.,TRBJ1-3,TRBV9,.,TGTGCCAGCAGCGTAGATAATTTCGCGGCGAACACCATATATTTT,CASSVDNFAANTIYF
.,TRBJ2-5,TRBV21-1,.,TGTGCCAGCAGCAAAGCGCCAGGGGAAGTTTACCCGTACCAAGAGACCCAGTACTTC,CASSKAPGEVYPYQETQYF
.,TRBJ1-3,TRBV4-2,.,TGTGCCAGCAGCCAAGATGACGGGGCTGGAAACACCATATATTTT,CASSQDDGAGNTIYF
.,TRBJ2-3,TRBV5-1,.,TGCGCCAGCAGCTTGGGTCTACGTACAGGAGATACGCAGTATTTT,CASSLGLRTGDTQYF
.,TRBJ1-4,TRBV2,.,TGTGCCAACACGGAGAGGGGTGGAGAAAAACTGTTTTTT,CANTERGGEKLFF
.,TRBJ2-1,TRBV10-3,.,TGTGCCATCAGTGACCCAATGACTAGAGGTGAGCAGTTCTTC,CAISDPMTRGEQFF
once,TRBJ2-5,TRBV27,.,TGTGCCAGCAGTTCCACAGGGAGAGAGACCCAGTACTTC,CASSSTGRETQYF
few,TRBJ2-4,TRBV19,.,TGTGCCAGTAGTATCCCCTCCGCAGTAAGAAACATTCAGTACTTC,CASSIPSAVRNIQYF
.,TRBJ2-1,TRBV11-3,TRBD2,TGTGCCAGCAGCGGGGAGGGTAATGAGCAGTTCTTC,CASSGEGNEQFF
.,TRBJ1-2,TRBV7-9,.,TGTGCCAGCATCCACCCGGTGCGTGCTTTCTATGGCTACACCTTC,CASIHPVRAFYGYTF
.,TRBJ2-3,TRBV7-9,.,TGTGCCAGCAGCTTAGTGTCCGGGGATACGCAGTATTTT,CASSLVSGDTQYF
.,TRBJ2-1,TRBV27,TRBD1,TGTGCCAGCAGTTTATACTTCAATACGGGACAGGGAAATGAGCAGTTCTTC,CASSLYFNTGQGNEQFF
.,TRBJ2-5,TRBV27,TRBD2,TGTGCCAGCAGTCCCGGGACTAGCGGGAGGGCGCTGTTAGGGACCCAGTACTTC,CASSPGTSGRALLGTQYF
.,TRBJ2-5,TRBV6-5,TRBD2,TGTGCCAGCAGTCCCAGGACTAGCGGAGAAGAGACCCAGTACTTC,CASSPRTSGEETQYF
.,TRBJ2-2,TRBV9,TRBD2,TGTGCCAGCAGCGTAGGGGGCGGGAGCTCAATCGGGGAGCTGTTTTTT,CASSVGGGSSIGELFF
.,TRBJ1-4,TRBV6-5,TRBD1,TGTGCCAGCAGTTACACGGGACAGGGTGGTGAAAAACTGTTTTTT,CASSYTGQGGEKLFF
.,TRBJ2-1,TRBV10-3,TRBD2,TGTGCCATCAGGGGACTAGCGGGAGACTTACCAACCTACAATGAGCAGTTCTTC,CAIRGLAGDLPTYNEQFF
.,TRBJ2-3,TRBV27,.,TGTGCCAGCAGTTTATCGGGGTCCGGCACAGATACGCAGTATTTT,CASSLSGSGTDTQYF
few,TRBJ2-1,TRBV4-1,TRBD2,TGCGCCAGCAGCCAAGGATCCGGGACTAGAGTAAGCTCCTACAATGAGCAGTTCTTC,CASSQGSGTRVSSYNEQFF
.,TRBJ1-2,TRBV5-4,TRBD1,TGTGCCAGCAGCTTCCCCTGGACAGGGCCGGACTATGGCTACACCTTC,CASSFPWTGPDYGYTF
.,TRBJ2-1,TRBV7-9,TRBD2,TGTGCCAGCAGCCTTAGCGGGGTGGAATCCAACAATGAGCAGTTCTTC,CASSLSGVESNNEQFF
.,TRBJ1-1,TRBV27,TRBD1,TGTGCCAGCAGTTTAGGGACAGGTGCGGGTACTGAAGCTTTCTTT,CASSLGTGAGTEAFF